This TCR beta chain comes out of a study of vaccination effects on CD4 cells after COVID-19. With respect to this clone: What it binds is not known.

General study points: Cross-reactivity toward common cold coronaviruses was confined to only 1 of 255 vaccine-induced clones in healthy vaccinees. Marked clonal contraction was seen in infection- and vaccine-induced clones late after vaccination.

This table comes from immunoSEQ multiplex PCR, and its TCRdb copy is limited to in-frame clones, with some not included. The table has tens of thousands of clones, about 70% seen once. The CDR3 consists of 13 residues. Losses at the gene ends were 4 bases for V and 4 bases for J; bases not matched to a gene: 1. Germline V gene lookup returns CDR1 MNHEY and CDR2 SVGAGI. Sequencing was preceded by expansion of antigen-specific CD4+ T cells with viral peptide pools in the ViraFEST assay. CD4+ T cell isolation took place after nine to eleven days of culture. Vaccinees lacked prior SARS-CoV-2 infection and tested negative for nucleocapsid antibodies. The authors replaced half the medium with IL-2 medium on days 3 and 7.

Source: CD4+ T cells from PBMCs cultured with HCoV-NL63 spike peptides, taken before COVID-19 vaccination. The gene calls are TRBV6-5 and TRBJ1-5; 7 bases line up with TRBD1. The sequence derives from a human donor who received a COVID-19 vaccine. In DNA form, the CDR3 reads TGTGCCAGCAGTTCACAGGGGAATCAGCCCCAGCATTTT. Its protein is CASSSQGNQPQHF.